A selection of T cell receptor beta chains follows, all from one sample in a study of T cells after yellow fever vaccination. TCRdb re-derived calls from the 5' RACE reads in MiXCR, one entry per CDR3 protein. The sample lists about 73,000 distinct CDR3 sequences, approximately 8% occurring once. The sample here was CD8+ T cells sorted from PBMCs, taken on the day of the yellow fever booster vaccination. These receptors were collected from a man aged 25-40 years who received the YFV17D yellow fever vaccine. The CDR3 runs from the conserved cysteine through the conserved F or W. A D gene is named only where the DNA matches it firmly. The listing skips clone size in some rows; elsewhere it reads once, few, many or a size class.

TRBJ1-1,NA,TRBD1,TRBV4-3,CASSQGTAWEAFF,TGCGCCAGCAGCCAGGGGACAGCCTGGGAAGCTTTCTTT
TRBJ1-1,NA,NA,TRBV7-2,CASSSGPEHTEAFF,TGTGCCAGCAGCTCGGGTCCTGAGCACACTGAAGCTTTCTTT
TRBJ2-7,many,NA,TRBV15,CATSIGRVYEQYF,TGTGCCACCAGCATAGGACGGGTCTACGAGCAGTACTTC
TRBJ1-2,few,NA,TRBV19,CASSIGPGYTF,TGTGCCAGTAGTATTGGTCCCGGCTACACCTTC
TRBJ2-7,NA,NA,TRBV20-1,CSARDPIGGTGYEQYF,TGCAGTGCTAGAGATCCGATCGGTGGGACCGGCTACGAGCAGTACTTC
TRBJ1-1,NA,NA,TRBV7-6,CASGLGMGTEAFF,TGTGCCAGCGGCTTAGGTATGGGCACTGAAGCTTTCTTT
TRBJ2-7,few,NA,TRBV7-8,CASSPTRTYEQYF,TGTGCCAGCAGCCCGACTAGGACCTACGAGCAGTACTTC
TRBJ2-1,NA,TRBD2,TRBV20-1,CSASARESYNEQFF,TGCAGTGCTAGTGCGCGGGAGTCCTACAATGAGCAGTTCTTC
TRBJ1-1,few,NA,TRBV6-1,CATVGGENTEAFF,TGTGCCACAGTGGGGGGGGAGAACACTGAAGCTTTCTTT
TRBJ2-3,NA,NA,TRBV12-3/TRBV12-4,CASSYGATDTQYF,TGTGCCAGCAGTTACGGGGCTACAGATACGCAGTATTTT
TRBJ2-6,few,NA,TRBV20-1,CSASGTTGANVLTF,TGCAGTGCTAGCGGGACGACTGGGGCCAACGTCCTGACTTTC
TRBJ1-5,NA,NA,TRBV27,CASSRGQSNQPQHF,TGTGCCAGCAGCCGAGGACAGAGCAATCAGCCCCAGCATTTT
TRBJ2-1,NA,NA,TRBV6-2/TRBV6-3,CASNLSPGVNNEQFF,TGTGCCAGCAACCTCTCGCCGGGAGTGAATAATGAGCAGTTCTTC
TRBJ2-6,NA,NA,TRBV15,CATSLGANVLTF,TGTGCCACCTCCTTGGGGGCCAACGTCCTGACTTTC
TRBJ2-2,NA,TRBD2,TRBV6-5,CASSYEAGTSGRAGELFF,TGTGCCAGCAGTTACGAGGCCGGGACTAGCGGGAGGGCCGGGGAGCTGTTTTTT
TRBJ2-1,few,TRBD2,TRBV20-1,CSARPDSGSGNEQFF,TGCAGTGCTAGACCGGATAGCGGGAGTGGGAATGAGCAGTTCTTC
TRBJ2-7,many,TRBD2,TRBV2,CASRLAGISYEQYF,TGTGCCAGCAGGCTAGCGGGAATCTCCTACGAGCAGTACTTC
TRBJ2-1,few,TRBD1,TRBV7-9,CASSSRDRYNEQFF,TGTGCCAGCAGCTCTAGGGACAGGTACAATGAGCAGTTCTTC
TRBJ1-1,NA,NA,TRBV6-5,CASRQVGTEAFF,TGTGCCAGCAGACAGGTGGGGACTGAAGCTTTCTTT
TRBJ2-2,many,TRBD2,TRBV3-1,CASSEGLAGDTGELFF,TGTGCCAGCAGCGAGGGACTAGCGGGAGACACCGGGGAGCTGTTTTTT
TRBJ2-7,many,TRBD2,TRBV29-1,CSVVPTSVRLYEQYF,TGCAGCGTTGTCCCAACTAGCGTGAGGTTATACGAGCAGTACTTC
TRBJ2-2,few,TRBD2,TRBV19,CASSIDGGTRHTGELFF,TGTGCCAGTAGTATAGATGGCGGGACTAGACACACCGGGGAGCTGTTTTTT
TRBJ2-7,NA,TRBD2,TRBV28,CASSPRTSGDEQYF,TGTGCCAGCAGTCCACGGACTAGCGGGGACGAGCAGTACTTC
TRBJ2-5,many,TRBD1,TRBV15,CATSRKDRRETQYF,TGTGCCACCAGCAGAAAGGACAGGAGGGAGACCCAGTACTTC
TRBJ2-7,few,NA,TRBV28,CASSPYGPSEQYF,TGTGCCAGCAGTCCCTACGGGCCGTCGGAGCAGTACTTC
TRBJ2-1,few,NA,TRBV7-8,CASQSPGDYNEQFF,TGTGCCAGCCAATCACCAGGGGACTACAATGAGCAGTTCTTC
TRBJ2-5,few,NA,TRBV3-1,CASSLRTSEETQYF,TGTGCCAGCAGCTTGAGGACCAGCGAAGAGACCCAGTACTTC
TRBJ2-3,NA,NA,TRBV6-5,CASSYGTGSSGPDTQYF,TGTGCCAGCAGTTACGGGACTGGGTCCTCCGGTCCAGATACGCAGTATTTT
TRBJ2-1,few,TRBD2,TRBV18,CASSPPSGRAGEQFF,TGTGCCAGCTCACCACCCAGCGGGAGGGCCGGTGAGCAGTTCTTC
TRBJ2-1,few,TRBD2,TRBV5-1,CASSHPLLAEVYNEQFF,TGCGCCAGCAGCCATCCCCTCCTAGCGGAAGTCTACAATGAGCAGTTCTTC
TRBJ2-5,NA,NA,TRBV5-1,CASSKGLGGETQYF,TGCGCCAGCAGCAAGGGGTTAGGAGGAGAGACCCAGTACTTC
TRBJ1-2,few,TRBD1,TRBV29-1,CSVDGGTGYGYTF,TGCAGCGTTGATGGAGGGACAGGCTATGGCTACACCTTC
TRBJ1-1,few,NA,TRBV29-1,CSVETRPGMNTEAFF,TGCAGCGTTGAGACCCGGCCTGGCATGAACACTGAAGCTTTCTTT
TRBJ2-1,few,NA,TRBV2,CASSDGRRNNEQFF,TGTGCCAGCAGTGATGGGAGACGGAACAATGAGCAGTTCTTC
TRBJ1-5,few,TRBD1,TRBV4-3,CASSQDLNRGQEQPQHF,TGCGCCAGCAGCCAAGATCTTAACAGGGGGCAGGAACAGCCCCAGCATTTT
TRBJ2-6,NA,NA,TRBV12-3/TRBV12-4,CASNSPDSNSGANVLTF,TGTGCCAGCAATTCGCCCGACAGTAACTCTGGGGCCAACGTCCTGACTTTC
TRBJ2-2,NA,TRBD2,TRBV30,CAWSVLAGVTGELFF,TGTGCCTGGAGTGTACTAGCGGGAGTCACCGGGGAGCTGTTTTTT
TRBJ1-1,NA,NA,TRBV6-2/TRBV6-3,CASSYAGHEAFF,TGTGCCAGCAGTTACGCCGGACATGAAGCTTTCTTT
TRBJ1-1,NA,NA,TRBV9,CASSATGGLAEAFF,TGTGCCAGCAGCGCGACAGGCGGGCTCGCTGAAGCTTTCTTT
TRBJ2-1,NA,NA,TRBV24-1,CATSSTYDNEQFF,TGTGCCACCAGTTCAACTTACGACAATGAGCAGTTCTTC
TRBJ2-3,NA,NA,TRBV7-8,CASSLSYTQYF,TGTGCCAGCAGCTTAAGCTATACGCAGTATTTT
TRBJ2-7,many,NA,TRBV18,CASRESPGEQYF,TGTGCCAGCCGAGAGAGTCCGGGCGAGCAGTACTTC
TRBJ2-2,few,NA,TRBV29-1,CSVEGTAGINTGELFF,TGCAGCGTTGAAGGGACAGCGGGAATTAACACCGGGGAGCTGTTTTTT
TRBJ2-1,NA,TRBD2,TRBV6-5,CASSYSPSGSPPYNEQFF,TGTGCCAGCAGTTACTCCCCTAGCGGGAGCCCACCCTACAATGAGCAGTTCTTC
TRBJ1-2,few,TRBD1,TRBV20-1,CSANPTGDGYTF,TGCAGTGCTAACCCGACAGGGGATGGCTACACCTTC
TRBJ2-2,few,TRBD1,TRBV6-1,CASSPWAGGGTGELFF,TGTGCCAGCAGCCCCTGGGCAGGGGGCGGAACCGGGGAGCTGTTTTTT
TRBJ2-7,many,TRBD2,TRBV27,CASSSGTGYEQYF,TGTGCCAGCAGTAGCGGGACTGGATACGAGCAGTACTTC
TRBJ2-1,few,TRBD2,TRBV14,CASSQLAGGENEQFF,TGTGCCAGCAGCCAACTAGCGGGAGGGGAGAATGAGCAGTTCTTC